The 30 T cell receptor beta chains below come from one sample, sequenced in a study of T-cell memory formation after mild COVID-19. Each CDR3 protein gets one entry after TCRdb re-called the 5' RACE reads with MiXCR. The data show approximately 180,000 distinct CDR3 sequences, 16% seen once. Sequencing used PBMCs or a T cell subset sorted from them (not recorded which). The receptors originated from an adult woman who had mild COVID-19 (a few samples of this study predate the infection). Cell type and time point are not known.

J is TRBJ2-4 and V is TRBV7-9; D is uncertain. The germline gives CDR1 SEHNR, CDR2 FQNEAQ (reference sequence). Trimming cost V 5 bases and J 6 bases, with 20 bases left between them. CDR3 size: 16 residues. The CDR3 DNA reads TGTGCCAGCAGCCCCTCCCGCCACAGATCGGCAAACATTCAGTACTTC. Encoded protein: CASSPSRHRSANIQYF.

J is TRBJ2-2 and V is TRBV5-1, with D tentatively TRBD1 (5 bases). The germline V and J ends were trimmed by 0 bases and 6 bases, with 6 bases remaining between them. Germline CDR1 and CDR2: SGHRS and YFSETQ. The CDR3 is 13 amino acids. CDR3 in amino acids: CASSLGTPGELFF. In DNA form, the CDR3 reads TGCGCCAGCAGCTTGGGGACACCCGGGGAGCTGTTTTTT.

The V gene is TRBV6-2 or TRBV6-3, the J gene TRBJ1-2; tentative D call: TRBD1 (6 bases). The germline V gene encodes CDR1 MNHEY and CDR2 SVGEGT. V was shortened by 7 bases and J by 0 bases, with 12 bases between the two germline ends. The CDR3 spans 14 residues. CDR3 DNA sequence: TGTGCCAGCATCATGGACAGAGCTAACTATGGCTACACCTTC. Translated, it gives CASIMDRANYGYTF.

The genes are TRBV6-5 and TRBJ1-3, with D unresolved. The germline V gene encodes CDR1 MNHEY and CDR2 SVGAGI. The CDR3 has 17 amino acids. V shed 5 bases and J shed 0 bases, with 17 bases lying between them. The CDR3 sequence: CASSPLAFANSGNTIYF. The CDR3 DNA sequence: TGTGCCAGCAGTCCCCTGGCCTTTGCCAACTCTGGAAACACCATATATTTT.

This clonotype came up a few times. J is TRBJ1-2 and V is TRBV9, with D uncertain. V lost 0 bases to trimming and J lost 4 bases, with 10 bases between them. The CDR3 spans 14 residues. CDR1 and CDR2 from the germline V gene are SGDLS and YYNGEE. CDR3 coding DNA: TGTGCCAGCAGCGTAGACACCTCTGGCTATGGCTACACCTTC. It specifies CASSVDTSGYGYTF.

The J gene is TRBJ1-2, the V gene TRBV5-1, with D maybe TRBD1 (5 bases). The CDR3 spans 12 residues. The germline V gene has CDR1 SGHRS and CDR2 YFSETQ. V lost 7 bases and J 6 bases, leaving 13 bases between the germline ends. Here the CDR3 reads CASGPLGDGYTF. In nucleotides, the CDR3 is TGCGCCAGCGGCCCCCTAGGGGATGGCTACACCTTC. Full variable domain (remainder filled in from reference TRBV5-1 and TRBJ1-2): KAGVTQTPRYLIKTRGQQVTLSCSPISGHRSVSWYQQTPGQGLQFLFEYFSETQRNKGNFPGRFSGRQFSNSRSEMNVSTLELGDSALYLCASGPLGDGYTFGSGTRLTVV.

V and J are TRBV27 and TRBJ2-3; 11 bases line up with TRBD2. The V and J ends lost 3 bases and 2 bases, in that order; junction bases with no gene match: 7. In germline, CDR1 is MNHEY, CDR2 SMNVEV (reference sequence). This CDR3 has 17 residues. The CDR3 nucleotides are TGTGCCAGCAGTTTCGGGGTGACTAGCGGGGTCACAGATACGCAGTATTTT. Translating it yields CASSFGVTSGVTDTQYF.

This clonotype has only a few counts. CDR3 in amino acids: CASSQEEQGAFTDTQYF. The DNA for the CDR3 is TGTGCCAGCAGCCAAGAGGAACAGGGGGCTTTCACAGATACGCAGTATTTT. The rearrangement uses TRBV3-1 and TRBJ2-3, with 9 bases fitting TRBD1. The CDR3 loop spans 17 amino acids. V lost 0 bases and J lost 2; bases outside the gene matches: 6. Germline values: CDR1 LGHDT, CDR2 YNNKEL (reference sequence).

The chain joins TRBV5-1 to TRBJ1-1; D gene ambiguous. The germline CDR1 and CDR2 sequences are SGHRS and YFSETQ. The CDR3 extends over 12 amino acids. Trimming cost V 0 bases and J 4 bases, with 4 bases left between them. The CDR3 loop reads CASSLDITEAFF. CDR3 DNA: TGCGCCAGCAGCTTGGACATCACTGAAGCTTTCTTT.

The rearrangement links TRBV11-2 to TRBJ2-3; TRBD1 agrees at 7 bases. The germline V gene encodes CDR1 SGHAT and CDR2 FQNNGV. There are 16 residues in the CDR3. V gave up 2 bases and J gave up 2 bases; unmatched junction bases: 7. The CDR3 DNA sequence: TGTGCCAGCAGCTTAATAGGACAGGCGCTCACAGATACGCAGTATTTT. This translates into CASSLIGQALTDTQYF.

The chain joins TRBV29-1 to TRBJ2-7; no reliable D call. The CDR3 runs to 12 residues. Trimming left V 4 bases short and J 1 base short, with 8 bases between. The germline V gene has CDR1 SQVTM and CDR2 ANQGSEA. CDR3 loop: CSVGPRSYEQYF. The CDR3 DNA reads as TGCAGCGTTGGACCCAGGTCCTACGAGCAGTACTTC.

This clonotype came up many times. The chain links TRBV5-5 to TRBJ2-2; D is possibly TRBD1 (5 bases). V was shortened by 0 bases and J by 3 bases, with 9 bases between the two germline ends. Germline V lookup: CDR1 SGHKS, CDR2 YYEKEE (reference sequence). The CDR3 covers 15 residues. CDR3 in DNA: TGTGCCAGCAGCTTGGGACAGAGCTACACCGGGGAGCTGTTTTTT. This translates into CASSLGQSYTGELFF.

The chain has TRBV3-1 and TRBJ1-3, with 9 bases aligning to TRBD1. Trimming removed 3 bases from V and 0 bases from J; junction bases left unmatched: 6. Looked up from germline, CDR1 is LGHDT and CDR2 is YNNKEL (reference sequence). This CDR3 is 17 amino acids long. The chain's CDR3 is CASSHSGTGLSGNTIYF. The CDR3 DNA sequence: TGTGCCAGCAGCCATTCCGGGACAGGGCTCTCTGGAAACACCATATATTTT.

This clonotype came up a few times. The J gene is TRBJ2-1, the V gene TRBV12-3 or TRBV12-4, with a possible D match to TRBD2 (6 bases). Trimming cost V 1 base and J 9 bases, with 16 bases left between them. The CDR3 loop spans 15 amino acids. CDR3 sequence: CASSLGSGGPLEQFF. The CDR3 region has the DNA TGTGCCAGCAGTTTAGGTAGCGGTGGACCACTTGAGCAGTTCTTC.

This clonotype was counted between two and nine times. The gene calls are TRBV19 and TRBJ2-7, with TRBD1 matching over 9 bases. V lost 3 bases and J lost 5; bases outside the gene matches: 5. There are 14 residues in the CDR3. Germline CDR1 and CDR2: LNHDA and SQIVND (reference sequence). For the CDR3, the DNA is TGTGCCAGTAGTATTCAGGACAGGGGAGACGAGCAGTACTTC. Amino acid sequence: CASSIQDRGDEQYF.

The CDR3 loop reads CASSQLSRGIAFF. The DNA of the CDR3 is TGTGCCAGCAGCCAGCTGTCACGGGGGATCGCTTTCTTT. The chain links TRBV3-1 to TRBJ1-1; the D gene is possibly TRBD1 (5 bases). The CDR3 spans 13 residues. The germline V and J ends were trimmed by 3 bases and 11 bases, with 16 bases remaining between them. CDR1 is LGHDT and CDR2 is YNNKEL in the germline V gene (reference sequence).

The CDR3 is CASSIGLAGNNEQFF. The CDR3 coding sequence is TGTGCCAGTAGTATCGGACTAGCGGGAAACAATGAGCAGTTCTTC. V usage is TRBV19 and J usage is TRBJ2-1; TRBD2 aligns across 12 bases. This CDR3 has 15 residues. J was trimmed by 5 bases and V by 3 bases; bases with no gene match: 2. Germline V lookup: CDR1 LNHDA, CDR2 SQIVND (reference sequence).

This clonotype was detected only once. The chain links TRBV20-1 to TRBJ1-2; 10 nucleotides agree with TRBD1. CDR3 size: 14 residues. The J segment lost 8 bases and the V segment lost 5 bases, leaving 11 bases of the junction unmatched. Germline lookup yields CDR1 DFQATT and CDR2 SNEGSKA (reference sequence). CDR3: CSAQPGDRGRGYTF. The DNA of the CDR3 is TGCAGTGCTCAACCGGGGGACAGGGGAAGAGGCTACACCTTC.

This sequence joins TRBV5-1 and TRBJ2-3, with a tentative D call TRBD2 (5 bases). Looked up from germline, CDR1 is SGHRS and CDR2 is YFSETQ. V was shortened by 0 bases and J by 3 bases, with 14 bases between the two germline ends. The CDR3 runs 16 residues. In DNA form, the CDR3 reads TGCGCCAGCAGCTTGGCTGTCGGGGAGAGGACAGATACGCAGTATTTT. It codes for CASSLAVGERTDTQYF.

This chain joins TRBV6-5 and TRBJ1-1; D is ambiguous. The CDR3 sequence is 17 residues long. V lost 0 bases, J lost 0 bases, and 14 bases lay in between. CDR1 is MNHEY and CDR2 is SVGAGI in the germline V gene. The CDR3 loop reads CASSYSIGSTVNTEAFF. The DNA of the CDR3 is TGTGCCAGCAGTTACTCGATCGGTAGTACGGTGAACACTGAAGCTTTCTTT.

This clonotype has more than one count but fewer than ten. This chain uses TRBV24-1 with TRBJ2-7, with 10 bases that match TRBD1. There are 15 residues in the CDR3. The junction had 6 bases not matched to a gene; V was cut back by 2 bases and J by 6 bases. In germline, CDR1 is KGHDR, CDR2 SFDVKD. CDR3 residues: CATSDSRQGAFEQYF. The CDR3, as DNA: TGTGCCACCAGTGATTCTCGACAGGGGGCTTTCGAGCAGTACTTC.

V usage is TRBV5-1 and J usage is TRBJ2-3; 9 nucleotides agree with TRBD1. There are 15 residues in the CDR3. Losses at the gene ends were 4 bases for V and 6 bases for J; bases not matched to a gene: 9. The germline V gene has CDR1 SGHRS and CDR2 YFSETQ. CDR3 coding DNA: TGCGCCAGCAGCATAGACAGGGGGGGCCTTGATACGCAGTATTTT. Residues: CASSIDRGGLDTQYF.

The V gene is TRBV20-1, the J gene TRBJ2-3; D tentatively reads TRBD1 or TRBD2 (6 bases each). The CDR3 has 14 residues. Trimming left V 3 bases short and J 7 bases short, with 17 bases between. The V gene's germline CDR1 is DFQATT and CDR2 SNEGSKA (reference sequence). CDR3 sequence: CSASDQTGGYTQYF. The CDR3 region has the DNA TGCAGTGCTAGTGACCAGACAGGAGGGTATACGCAGTATTTT.

The sample holds a few counts of this clonotype. V is TRBV18 and J is TRBJ2-7; weak D call: TRBD1 (5 bases). The germline V gene has CDR1 KGHSH and CDR2 LQKENI. V was trimmed by 4 bases and J by 5 bases, leaving 9 bases between them. CDR3 size: 12 residues. CDR3: CASSHVGDEQYF. The CDR3 nucleotides are TGTGCCAGCTCACACGTAGGGGACGAGCAGTACTTC.

The chain recombines TRBV6-2 or TRBV6-3 with TRBJ2-7; D is unclear. Trimming took 3 bases from V and 2 from J, leaving 14 bases between them. Germline V CDR1 and CDR2: MNHEY, SVGEGT. CDR3 length equals 15 residues. CDR3: CASSYEPMSPYEQYF. DNA of the CDR3: TGTGCCAGCAGTTATGAACCCATGTCCCCCTACGAGCAGTACTTC.

This clonotype was recorded at least ten times. As DNA, the CDR3 is TGTGCCAGCAGCACCCGTCTGGGCGGGAAAGAGACCCAGTACTTC. It specifies CASSTRLGGKETQYF. The V gene is TRBV5-6, the J gene TRBJ2-5; tentative D call: TRBD2 (6 bases). Germline values: CDR1 SGHDT, CDR2 YYEEEE. Between the trimmed V and J ends, which lost 4 bases and 3 bases, there was a span of 16 bases. The CDR3 consists of 15 residues.

The chain carries TRBV5-1 and TRBJ2-7, with 7 bases aligning to TRBD2. After removal of 2 bases from V and 3 bases from J, the junction contained 8 bases not matched to a gene. The CDR3 contains 15 residues. Germline V lookup: CDR1 SGHRS, CDR2 YFSETQ. This CDR3 reads CASSFGGSGFYEQYF. The CDR3 DNA follows: TGCGCCAGCAGCTTCGGGGGGTCTGGTTTCTACGAGCAGTACTTC.

The table lists this clonotype with a few counts. The genes are TRBV10-3 and TRBJ2-7, with D tentatively TRBD1 or TRBD2 (6 bases each). Germline CDR1 reads ENHRY; CDR2 reads SYGVKD. Trimming left V 8 bases short and J 1 base short, with 12 bases between. This CDR3 has 13 residues. The CDR3 loop is CAIGGTSSYEQYF. CDR3 nucleotides: TGTGCCATCGGGGGGACAAGTTCCTACGAGCAGTACTTC.

The chain is built from TRBV9 and TRBJ2-7, with 7 positions matching TRBD1. CDR1 SGDLS and CDR2 YYNGEE come from the germline V gene. This CDR3 is built from 15 residues. V lost 0 bases, J lost 2 bases, and 5 bases stayed unmatched. The DNA of the CDR3 is TGTGCCAGCAGCGTAGATGGACAGGTCACCTACGAGCAGTACTTC. Translated, it gives CASSVDGQVTYEQYF.

This clonotype was counted many times. The junction does not match germline at one end; this may be a read error. The chain employs TRBV7-7 and TRBJ2-5; perhaps TRBD1 as D (5 bases). Germline-derived CDR1 and CDR2 are SSHAT and FNYEAQ (reference sequence). The CDR3 is made up of 14 amino acids. CDR3 in amino acids: CASSSGAGQETQYF. The CDR3 coding sequence is TGTGCTAGCAGCTCCGGAGCAGGGCAAGAGACCCAGTACTTC. Filled out from reference TRBV7-7 and TRBJ2-5, the complete variable domain reads GAGVSQSPRYKVTKRGQDVTLRCDPISSHATLYWYQQALGQGPEFLTYFNYEAQPDKSGLPSDRFSAERPEGSISTLTIQRTEQRDSAMYRCASSSGAGQETQYFGPGTRLLVL.